These 4 T cell receptor beta chains were all obtained from the same sample, sequenced in a study of shared clonotypes between healthy human individuals (dated by TCRdb to about 2020). The library was obtained by the immunoSEQ multiplex PCR assay. Here the immuneACCESS table is served through TCRdb, limited to in-frame sequences with V and J called. Missing clones are a known gap in these copies; in checked studies unresolved V genes cover under half, and the rest lacks a known reason. The sample table contains 2 million to 3 million clones; only one count was recorded for over 85% of them. The top ten hold 0.36% of the sample. Sequencing used naive CD4+ T cells from PBMCs. The sample's cell subset or site, from its label and the paper: CD45RA+ positively selected. The receptors originated from a man younger than 35 in good health. Some clones in this sample may be carry-over from other donors' samples.

In nucleotides, the CDR3 is TGTGCCAGCAGACGACAGGGTGGTGGCTATGGCTACACCTTC. Its protein product is CASRRQGGGYGYTF. The chain links TRBV28 to TRBJ1-2; 7 positions agree with TRBD1. J was trimmed by 4 bases and V by 6 bases; bases with no gene match: 8. Germline loops: CDR1 MDHEN, CDR2 SYDVKM. The CDR3 runs to 14 residues.

In its sample, this clone was seen once. The V and J genes are TRBV5-6 and TRBJ1-5, with TRBD1 as a possible D gene (5 bases). The CDR3 totals 15 residues. CDR1 is SGHDT and CDR2 is YYEEEE in the germline V gene. Trimming cost V 4 bases and J 4 bases, with 15 bases left between them. The CDR3 region has the DNA TGTGCCAGCAGCCCCGGTGGGGGGTTAAATCAGCCCCAGCATTTT. The encoded protein is CASSPGGGLNQPQHF.

This chain links TRBV5-4 with TRBJ1-2, with TRBD1 as a possible D gene (6 bases). This CDR3 spans 16 amino acids. Germline loops: CDR1 SGHNT, CDR2 YYREEE (reference sequence). V lost 0 bases and J 0 bases, leaving 12 bases between the germline ends. CDR3 in DNA: TGTGCCAGCAGCTTGGCCGTGGACAGAGCTAACTATGGCTACACCTTC. Encoded protein: CASSLAVDRANYGYTF.

The chain links TRBV4-3 to TRBJ2-3, with D tentatively TRBD1 (6 bases). Germline assignment: CDR1 LGHNA and CDR2 YSLEER. CDR3 size: 16 residues. V shed 2 bases and J shed 2 bases, with 14 bases lying between them. CDR3 loop: CASSQSAGTNTDTQYF. The CDR3 nucleotides are TGCGCCAGCAGCCAATCCGCCGGGACAAACACAGATACGCAGTATTTT.